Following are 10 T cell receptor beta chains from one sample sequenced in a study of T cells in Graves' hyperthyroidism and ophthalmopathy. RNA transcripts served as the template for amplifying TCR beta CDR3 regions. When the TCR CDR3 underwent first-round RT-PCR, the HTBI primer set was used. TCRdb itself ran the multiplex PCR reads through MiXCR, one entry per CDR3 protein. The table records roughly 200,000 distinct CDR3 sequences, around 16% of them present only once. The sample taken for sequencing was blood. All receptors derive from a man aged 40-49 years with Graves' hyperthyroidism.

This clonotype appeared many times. The CDR3 coding sequence is TGTGCCAGCAGCAGGTCCCGACAGGGGCTCCGCTCCTACGAGCAGTACTTC. Translated: CASSRSRQGLRSYEQYF. V is TRBV28 and J is TRBJ2-7; 8 bases are shared with TRBD1. This CDR3 comprises 17 residues. After removal of 6 bases from V and 0 bases from J, the junction contained 13 bases not matched to a gene. The germline V gene encodes CDR1 MDHEN and CDR2 SYDVKM. Variable domain in full (rest from reference TRBV28 and TRBJ2-7): DVKVTQSSRYLVKRTGEKVFLECVQDMDHENMFWYRQDPGLGLRLIYFSYDVKMKEKGDIPEGYSVSREKKERFSLILESASTNQTSMYLCASSRSRQGLRSYEQYFGPGTRLTVT.

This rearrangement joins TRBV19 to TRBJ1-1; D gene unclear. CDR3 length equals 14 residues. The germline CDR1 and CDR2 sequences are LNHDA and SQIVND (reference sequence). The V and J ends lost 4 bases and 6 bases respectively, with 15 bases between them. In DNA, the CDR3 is TGTGCCAGTAGTAGAGGTGTCCTGATCTCTGAAGCTTTCTTT. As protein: CASSRGVLISEAFF.

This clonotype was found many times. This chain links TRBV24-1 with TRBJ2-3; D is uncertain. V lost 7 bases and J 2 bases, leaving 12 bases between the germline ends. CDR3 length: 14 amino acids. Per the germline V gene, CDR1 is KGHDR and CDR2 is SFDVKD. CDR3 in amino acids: CATSEPYLTDTQYF. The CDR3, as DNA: TGTGCCACCAGCGAACCCTACCTCACAGATACGCAGTATTTT.

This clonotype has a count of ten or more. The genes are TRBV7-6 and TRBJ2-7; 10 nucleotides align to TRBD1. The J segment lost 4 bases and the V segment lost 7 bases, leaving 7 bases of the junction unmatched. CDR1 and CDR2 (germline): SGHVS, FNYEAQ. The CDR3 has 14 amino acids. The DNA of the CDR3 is TGTGCCAGCACCCCTGGACAGGGGGGTTACGAGCAGTACTTC. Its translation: CASTPGQGGYEQYF.

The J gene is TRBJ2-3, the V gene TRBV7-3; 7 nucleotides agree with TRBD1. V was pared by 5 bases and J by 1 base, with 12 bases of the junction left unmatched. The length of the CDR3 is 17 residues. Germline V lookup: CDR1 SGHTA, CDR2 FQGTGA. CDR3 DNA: TGTGCCAGCAGCCGCCGAGGACAGGACCCCCGCACAGATACGCAGTATTTT. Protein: CASSRRGQDPRTDTQYF.

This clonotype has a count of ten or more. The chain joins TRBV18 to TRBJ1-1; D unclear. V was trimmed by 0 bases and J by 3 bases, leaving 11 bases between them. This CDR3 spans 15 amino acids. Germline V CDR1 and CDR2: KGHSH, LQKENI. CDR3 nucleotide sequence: TGTGCCAGCTCACCACCGACGAGGATGGACACTGAAGCTTTCTTT. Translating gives CASSPPTRMDTEAFF.

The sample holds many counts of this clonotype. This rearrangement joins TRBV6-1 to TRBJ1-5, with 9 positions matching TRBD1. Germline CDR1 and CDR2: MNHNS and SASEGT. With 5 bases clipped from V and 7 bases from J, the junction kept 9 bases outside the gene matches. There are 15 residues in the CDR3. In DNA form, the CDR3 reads TGTGCCAGCAGTTCCAGCACAGGGGGCGGCCAGCCCCAGCATTTT. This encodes CASSSSTGGGQPQHF.

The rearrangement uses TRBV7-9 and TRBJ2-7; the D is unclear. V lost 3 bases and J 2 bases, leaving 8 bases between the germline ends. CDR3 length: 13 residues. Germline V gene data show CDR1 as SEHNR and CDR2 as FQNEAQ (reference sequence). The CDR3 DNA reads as TGTGCCAGCAGCTTTGGCAGTACCTACGAGCAGTACTTC. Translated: CASSFGSTYEQYF.

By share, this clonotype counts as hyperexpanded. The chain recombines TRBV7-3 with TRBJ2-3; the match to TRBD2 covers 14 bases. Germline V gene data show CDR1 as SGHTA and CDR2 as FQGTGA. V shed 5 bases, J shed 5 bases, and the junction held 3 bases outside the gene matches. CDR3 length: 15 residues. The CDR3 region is CASSRLAGGQDTQYF. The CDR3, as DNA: TGTGCCAGCAGCCGACTAGCGGGGGGGCAAGATACGCAGTATTTT.

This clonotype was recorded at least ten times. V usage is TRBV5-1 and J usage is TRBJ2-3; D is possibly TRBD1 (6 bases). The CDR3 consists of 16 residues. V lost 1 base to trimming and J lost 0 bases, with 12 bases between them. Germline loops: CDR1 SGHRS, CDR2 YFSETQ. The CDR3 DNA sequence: TGCGCCAGCAGCTTGCAGGGGCCGGCTAGCACAGATACGCAGTATTTT. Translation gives CASSLQGPASTDTQYF.